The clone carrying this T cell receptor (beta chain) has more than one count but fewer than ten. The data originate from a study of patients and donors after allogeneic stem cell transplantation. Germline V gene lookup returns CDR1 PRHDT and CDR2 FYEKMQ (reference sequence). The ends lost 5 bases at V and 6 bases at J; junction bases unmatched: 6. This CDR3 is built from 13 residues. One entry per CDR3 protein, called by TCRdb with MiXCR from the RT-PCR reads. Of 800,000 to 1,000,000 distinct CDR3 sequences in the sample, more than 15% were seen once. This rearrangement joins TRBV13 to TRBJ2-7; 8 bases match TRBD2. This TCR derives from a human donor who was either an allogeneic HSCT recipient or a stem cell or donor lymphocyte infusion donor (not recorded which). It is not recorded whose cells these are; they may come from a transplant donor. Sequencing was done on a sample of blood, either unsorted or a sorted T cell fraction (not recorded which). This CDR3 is CASSEGGRSEQYF. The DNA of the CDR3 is TGTGCCAGCAGCGAAGGCGGGAGGAGCGAGCAGTACTTC.